Listed below are T cell receptor beta chains from one sample, sequenced in a study of T cells in Graves' hyperthyroidism and ophthalmopathy. TCRdb itself ran the multiplex PCR reads through MiXCR, one entry per CDR3 protein. The table includes hundreds of thousands of distinct CDR3 sequences, 14% detected once. Sequenced sample: blood. These receptors all come from a woman younger than 35 with Graves' hyperthyroidism. Each CDR3 is given with its conserved first and last residue. The D gene is left open where the match is weak. Where a row states a size, it is once, few, many or the class of an expanded clone; other rows omit it.

>TRBJ1-2|-|many|TRBV3-1
TGTGCCAGCAGCCAAGTCGGGACAAGTTTCTATGGCTACACCTTC
CASSQVGTSFYGYTF
>TRBJ2-7|TRBD2|many|TRBV10-3
TGTGCCATCAGTGAGGCTAGCGGTACCTACGAGCAGTACTTC
CAISEASGTYEQYF
>TRBJ1-4|-|many|TRBV20-1
TGCAGTGCTAGAGAGTGGGGTGCAACTAATGAAAAACTGTTTTTT
CSAREWGATNEKLFF
>TRBJ1-2|-|many|TRBV2
TGTGCCAGCAGTGAAAATAGACGGACTTTTAACTATGGCTACACCTTC
CASSENRRTFNYGYTF
>TRBJ1-5|-|-|TRBV30
TGTGCCTGGAGTGCCGACAGGTGCAATCAGCCCCAGCATTTT
CAWSADRCNQPQHF
>TRBJ2-1|-|-|TRBV18
TGTGCCAGCTCACCTGCAACCCAAGCTTTCTCCTACAATGAGCAGTTCTTC
CASSPATQAFSYNEQFF
>TRBJ2-7|-|many|TRBV28
TGTGCCAGCAGTTTGAACAGGTACGAGCAGTACTTC
CASSLNRYEQYF
>TRBJ2-7|-|-|TRBV12-3/TRBV12-4
TGTGCCAGCAGTTTTCACCCAGGGGACACCTACGAGCAGTACTTC
CASSFHPGDTYEQYF
>TRBJ2-5|-|-|TRBV6-1
TGTGCCAGCAGTCTGAGAAGTGCCCAAGAGACCCAGTACTTC
CASSLRSAQETQYF
>TRBJ1-1|TRBD1|few|TRBV4-1
TGCGCCAGCAGCCAAGACAGGGGGCGCGGAAACACTGAAGCTTTCTTT
CASSQDRGRGNTEAFF
>TRBJ2-4|-|-|TRBV7-9
TGTGCCAGCAGCTCCTTTGACAGGGCGGCGGGGGAAAACATTCAGTACTTC
CASSSFDRAAGENIQYF
>TRBJ2-7|-|many|TRBV3-1
TGTGCCAGCAGCATCCGGGACACCTCCTACGAGCAGTACTTC
CASSIRDTSYEQYF
>TRBJ1-1|-|few|TRBV14
TGTGCCAGCAGCCAAGAGATTATTAGTGAAGCTTTCTTT
CASSQEIISEAFF
>TRBJ1-2|TRBD1|many|TRBV11-1
TGTGCCAGCAGCGACAGGGCGGAAGGAGATGGCTACACCTTC
CASSDRAEGDGYTF
>TRBJ1-5|-|-|TRBV20-1
TGCAGTGCTAGAGATGGGGGACATAAGGATAATCAGCCCCAGCATTTT
CSARDGGHKDNQPQHF
>TRBJ2-1|TRBD2|-|TRBV7-9
TGTGCCAGCAGCTTCGAGCTAACGGGAGGGTTTTACAATGAGCAGTTCTTC
CASSFELTGGFYNEQFF
>TRBJ2-2|-|many|TRBV2
TGTGCCAGCAGTGAGTCATCGAACACCGGGGAGCTGTTTTTT
CASSESSNTGELFF
>TRBJ2-1|TRBD2|-|TRBV2
TGTGCCAGCAGTGATCAATACTGGACTAGCGGTACCTACAATGAGCGGTTCTTC
CASSDQYWTSGTYNERFF
>TRBJ2-7|TRBD1|few|TRBV7-9
TGTGCCAGCAGCTTTTCGGGACAGGTCGCTAGGTCCTACGAGCAGTACTTC
CASSFSGQVARSYEQYF
>TRBJ2-7|-|-|TRBV25-1
TGTGCCAGCAGCGCGCCAGGCGTCCGCTTCTCCTACGAGCAGTACTTC
CASSAPGVRFSYEQYF
>TRBJ2-5|TRBD1|many|TRBV28
TGTGCCAGCAGCGAACGGGACAGGGTCTTCCTCGGGGAGACCCAGTACTTC
CASSERDRVFLGETQYF
>TRBJ2-1|-|many|TRBV5-1
TGCGCCAGCAGCGGGGGTGGCAGAAGCTCCTACAATGAGCAGTTCTTC
CASSGGGRSSYNEQFF
>TRBJ2-1|-|many|TRBV28
TGTGCCAGCAGTTTACGCAATGAGCAGTTCTTC
CASSLRNEQFF
>TRBJ1-2|-|-|TRBV9
TGTGCCAGCAGCGGGGTAGCCCGGACAGATTATGGCTACACCTTC
CASSGVARTDYGYTF
>TRBJ2-1|TRBD2|many|TRBV11-2
TGTGCCAGCAGCTTAGGCGCGACTAGCCTATACAATGAGCAGTTCTTC
CASSLGATSLYNEQFF
>TRBJ1-1|TRBD1|many|TRBV29-1
TGCAGCGTTGAGCCAGGGGGCACTGAAGCTTTCTTT
CSVEPGGTEAFF
>TRBJ2-3|-|many|TRBV5-5
TGTGCCAGCAGCTTGGGAGCGCGCACAGATACGCAGTATTTT
CASSLGARTDTQYF
>TRBJ2-1|TRBD2|once|TRBV27
TGTGCCAGCAGCCGATGGACTAGCGGAAAGTACAATGAGCAGTTCTTC
CASSRWTSGKYNEQFF
>TRBJ2-1|TRBD2|-|TRBV10-2
TGCGCCAGCAGTGACGGGCTAGCGGGAGGTAACAATGAGCAGTTCTTC
CASSDGLAGGNNEQFF
>TRBJ2-7|-|many|TRBV20-1
TGCAGTGCTCCGCTTGGAGGCTTATACGAGCAGTACTTC
CSAPLGGLYEQYF
>TRBJ1-3|-|many|TRBV18
TGTGCCAGCTCACCACGGGGGGACTCTGGAAACACCATATATTTT
CASSPRGDSGNTIYF